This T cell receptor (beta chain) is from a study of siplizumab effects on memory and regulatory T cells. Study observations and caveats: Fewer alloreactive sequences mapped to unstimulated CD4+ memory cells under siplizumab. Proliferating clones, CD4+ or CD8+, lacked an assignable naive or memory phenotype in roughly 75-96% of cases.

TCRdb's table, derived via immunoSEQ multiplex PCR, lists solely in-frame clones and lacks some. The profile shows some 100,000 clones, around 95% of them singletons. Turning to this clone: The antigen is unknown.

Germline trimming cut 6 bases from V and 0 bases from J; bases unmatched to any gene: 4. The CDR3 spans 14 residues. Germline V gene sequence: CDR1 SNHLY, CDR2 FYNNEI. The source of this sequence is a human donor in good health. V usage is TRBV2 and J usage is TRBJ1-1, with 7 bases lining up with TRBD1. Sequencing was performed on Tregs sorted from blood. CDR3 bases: TGTGCCAGCAGAGAGACAGGGCTGAACACTGAAGCTTTCTTT. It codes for CASRETGLNTEAFF.